The 14 T cell receptor beta chains reported below all come from one sample, sequenced in a study of cytomegalovirus exposure and HLA in healthy donors. PCR employed 60 Vbeta and 13 Jbeta primers. The method was immunoSEQ multiplex PCR; TCRdb's version includes in-frame clones alone and lacks a portion of them. The top ten hold approximately 2.9% of the sample, which has almost 95,000 clones, approximately 70% seen once. Sequenced input: PBMCs. The receptor source for this set is a man between 50 and 59 years old in good health and CMV-seronegative.

This clone was detected only a few times. The chain combines TRBV4-3 with TRBJ1-5, with D maybe TRBD1 (6 bases). V was shortened by 0 bases and J by 2 bases, with 14 bases between the two germline ends. The CDR3 consists of 17 residues. The germline V gene encodes CDR1 LGHNA and CDR2 YSLEER. CDR3 nucleotides: TGCGCCAGCAGCCAAGACCCGCAAGGGGGGGGCAATCAGCCCCAGCATTTT. Encoded protein: CASSQDPQGGGNQPQHF.

This clone was seen a handful of times. CDR3 nucleotide sequence: TGTGCCAGCAGCCCAGAGGGGTCGTCTAGCGAGCAGTACGTC. Translating gives CASSPEGSSSEQYV. The rearrangement links TRBV7-3 to TRBJ2-7; either TRBD1 or TRBD2 may fit D (5 bases each). CDR3 length: 14 residues. V was shortened by 5 bases and J by 6 bases, with 17 bases between the two germline ends. Germline V lookup: CDR1 SGHTA, CDR2 FQGTGA.

The genes are TRBV27 and TRBJ2-1, with 12 bases that match TRBD2. This CDR3 is built from 14 residues. Germline V CDR1 and CDR2: MNHEY, SMNVEV (reference sequence). J gave up 8 bases and V 7 bases, and 6 bases lay outside the gene matches. This CDR3 is CASTPTSGSHEQFF. CDR3 nucleotides: TGTGCCAGCACCCCGACTAGCGGGAGCCATGAGCAGTTCTTC.

This clone was recorded only once. J is TRBJ2-5 and V is TRBV7-9, with a weak D call TRBD2 (5 bases). The CDR3 sequence is 14 residues long. Trimming cost V 6 bases and J 7 bases, with 18 bases left between them. Germline-derived CDR1 and CDR2 are SEHNR and FQNEAQ (reference sequence). The CDR3 sequence: CASSGQLVGGTQYF. The DNA for the CDR3 is TGTGCCAGCAGTGGGCAACTAGTTGGTGGGACCCAGTACTTC.

The V gene is TRBV7-8, the J gene TRBJ1-1; possibly TRBD1 for D (6 bases). V was clipped by 0 bases and J by 3 bases, with 11 bases between them. Germline V gene data show CDR1 as SGHVS and CDR2 as FQNEAQ. The CDR3 runs 15 residues. The CDR3 sequence: CASSLAPGAYTEAFF. Here the CDR3 DNA reads TGTGCCAGCAGCTTAGCGCCAGGGGCGTACACTGAAGCTTTCTTT.

The chain recombines TRBV7-6 with TRBJ2-3, with D perhaps TRBD2 (6 bases). CDR1 is SGHVS and CDR2 is FNYEAQ in the germline V gene. Trimming shortened V by 2 bases and J by 4 bases, and 13 bases separated the two germline ends. The CDR3 sequence is 15 residues long. The CDR3 here is CASSLRGTEADTQYF. The DNA for the CDR3 is TGTGCCAGCAGCTTACGGGGGACTGAGGCAGATACGCAGTATTTT.

This chain connects TRBV18 to TRBJ2-5, with TRBD1 matching over 9 bases. This CDR3 has 15 residues. J gave up 2 bases and V 5 bases, and 6 bases lay outside the gene matches. In germline, CDR1 is KGHSH, CDR2 LQKENI. The chain's CDR3 is CASSTRTGAQETQYF. CDR3 nucleotide sequence: TGTGCCAGCTCAACAAGGACAGGGGCGCAAGAGACCCAGTACTTC.

The table lists this clone with a few counts. J is TRBJ1-5 and V is TRBV6-1, with D possibly matching TRBD1 (6 bases). CDR3 length: 15 amino acids. Germline V CDR1 and CDR2: MNHNS, SASEGT. The V end was cut by 3 bases, the J end by 7 bases, with 16 bases between. The CDR3 bases are TGTGCCAGCAGTGAGGTGGGGGCCCAGGGACAGCCCCAGCATTTT. Its translation is CASSEVGAQGQPQHF.

V and J are TRBV11-1 and TRBJ2-3; no reliable D call. Trimming left V 8 bases short and J 0 bases short, with 9 bases between. The CDR3 sequence is 13 residues long. The germline CDR1 and CDR2 sequences are SGHAT and FQDESV (reference sequence). This CDR3 reads CASCPRSTDTQYF. CDR3 in DNA: TGTGCCAGCTGCCCCAGGAGCACAGATACGCAGTATTTT.

The CDR3 nucleotides are TGTGCCAGCAGAAAGACAGGGGAGCCTTCCTATGGCTACACCTTC. It translates to CASRKTGEPSYGYTF. This sequence joins TRBV21-1 and TRBJ1-2; TRBD1 is taken as the D call from the table, unchecked against the DNA. TRBV21-1 is labeled a pseudogene. The CDR3 is made up of 15 amino acids.

This clone was counted once. The J gene is TRBJ1-1, the V gene TRBV18; 9 nucleotides match TRBD1. Germline values: CDR1 KGHSH, CDR2 LQKENI. The V and J ends lost 6 bases and 7 bases, in that order; junction bases with no gene match: 9. The CDR3 spans 14 residues. CDR3 loop: CASSTQTGGFEAFF. Written as DNA, the CDR3 is TGTGCCAGCTCCACACAAACAGGGGGCTTTGAAGCTTTCTTT.

This clone was detected a few times. The rearrangement joins TRBV4-2 to TRBJ2-5, with 10 bases fitting TRBD2. The CDR3 totals 16 residues. The V and J ends lost 0 bases and 2 bases, in that order; junction bases with no gene match: 3. Looked up from germline, CDR1 is LGHNA and CDR2 is YNFKEQ. The CDR3 sequence: CASSQEGTSEQETQYF. The DNA for the CDR3 is TGTGCCAGCAGCCAAGAGGGGACTAGCGAGCAAGAGACCCAGTACTTC.

The chain joins TRBV29-1 to TRBJ2-6; D remains ambiguous. Trimming cost V 2 bases and J 0 bases, with 14 bases left between them. Looked up from germline, CDR1 is SQVTM and CDR2 is ANQGSEA. The CDR3 totals 17 residues. The CDR3 sequence is CSVEPRRLVSGANVLTF. CDR3 DNA sequence: TGCAGCGTTGAACCCCGCCGACTGGTCTCTGGGGCCAACGTCCTGACTTTC.

The chain carries TRBV7-6 and TRBJ2-1; TRBD2 might be the D (6 bases). The germline gives CDR1 SGHVS, CDR2 FNYEAQ. There are 16 residues in the CDR3. The V end was cut by 2 bases, the J end by 5 bases, with 16 bases between. In nucleotides, the CDR3 is TGTGCCAGCAGCTTACGGGTCGGGAGTTTAAACAATGAGCAGTTCTTC. It is translated as CASSLRVGSLNNEQFF.